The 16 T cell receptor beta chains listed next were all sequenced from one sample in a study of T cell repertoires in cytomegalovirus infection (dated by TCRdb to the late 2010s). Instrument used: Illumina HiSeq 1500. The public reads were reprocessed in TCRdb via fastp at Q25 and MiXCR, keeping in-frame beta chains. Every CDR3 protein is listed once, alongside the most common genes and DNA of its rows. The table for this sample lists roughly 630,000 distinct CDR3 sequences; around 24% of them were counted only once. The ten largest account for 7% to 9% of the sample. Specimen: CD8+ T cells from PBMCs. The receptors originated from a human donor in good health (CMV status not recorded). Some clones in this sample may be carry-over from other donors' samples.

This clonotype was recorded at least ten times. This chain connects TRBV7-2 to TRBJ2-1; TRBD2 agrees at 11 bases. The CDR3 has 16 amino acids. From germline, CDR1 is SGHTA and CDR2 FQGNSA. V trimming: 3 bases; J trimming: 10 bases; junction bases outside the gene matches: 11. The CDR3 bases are TGTGCCAGCAGCTTCTTGACTAGCGGGGCGGTGTGGGAGCAGTTCTTC. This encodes CASSFLTSGAVWEQFF.

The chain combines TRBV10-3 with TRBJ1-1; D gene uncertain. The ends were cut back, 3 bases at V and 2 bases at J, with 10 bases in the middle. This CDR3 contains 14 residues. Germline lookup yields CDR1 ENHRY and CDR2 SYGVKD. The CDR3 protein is CAISERGDNTEAFF. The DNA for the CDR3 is TGTGCCATCAGTGAACGAGGAGACAACACTGAAGCTTTCTTT.

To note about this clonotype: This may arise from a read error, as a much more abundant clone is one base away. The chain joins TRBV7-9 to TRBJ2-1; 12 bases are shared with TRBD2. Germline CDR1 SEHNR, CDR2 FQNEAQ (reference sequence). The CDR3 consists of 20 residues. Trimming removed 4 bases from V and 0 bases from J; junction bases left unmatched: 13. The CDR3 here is CASSSETSGGTRSSYNEQFF. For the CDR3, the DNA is TGTGCCAGCAGCTCCGAGACTAGCGGGGGAACACGGAGCTCCTACAATGAGCAGTTCTTC.

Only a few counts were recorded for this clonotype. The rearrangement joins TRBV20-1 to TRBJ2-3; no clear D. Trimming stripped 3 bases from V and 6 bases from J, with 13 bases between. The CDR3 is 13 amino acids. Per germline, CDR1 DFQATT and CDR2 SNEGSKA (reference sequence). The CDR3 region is CSARPPAQDTQYF. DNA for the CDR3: TGCAGTGCTAGGCCACCCGCTCAGGATACGCAGTATTTT.

Here the CDR3 reads CASSLSGGKSYNEQFF. DNA for the CDR3: TGTGCCAGCAGCTTATCCGGGGGGAAATCCTACAATGAGCAGTTCTTC. The chain employs TRBV11-1 and TRBJ2-1, with TRBD2 matching over 7 bases. The length of the CDR3 is 16 residues. Germline loops: CDR1 SGHAT, CDR2 FQDESV (reference sequence). V lost 2 bases to trimming and J lost 1 base; unmatched junction nucleotides: 5.

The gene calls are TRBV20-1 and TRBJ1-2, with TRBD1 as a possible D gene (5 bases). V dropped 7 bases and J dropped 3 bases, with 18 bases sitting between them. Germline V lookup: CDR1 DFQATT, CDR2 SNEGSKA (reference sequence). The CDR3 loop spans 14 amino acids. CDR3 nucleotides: TGCAGTGGCCTTATCCGGGACGGTGACTATGGCTACACCTTC. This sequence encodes CSGLIRDGDYGYTF.

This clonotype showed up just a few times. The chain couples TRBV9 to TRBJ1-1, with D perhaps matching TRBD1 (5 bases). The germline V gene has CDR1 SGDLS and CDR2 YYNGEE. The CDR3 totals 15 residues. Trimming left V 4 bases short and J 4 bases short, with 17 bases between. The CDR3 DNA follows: TGTGCCAGCAGCTCCCTCCAGGGAGTTGCCACTGAAGCTTTCTTT. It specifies CASSSLQGVATEAFF.

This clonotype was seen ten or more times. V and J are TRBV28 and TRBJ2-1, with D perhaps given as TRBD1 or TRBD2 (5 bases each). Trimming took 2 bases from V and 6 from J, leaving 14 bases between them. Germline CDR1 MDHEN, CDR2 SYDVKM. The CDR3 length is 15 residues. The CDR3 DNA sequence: TGTGCCAGCAGTTTAACGTTCAGGGCGGGCAATGAGCAGTTCTTC. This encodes CASSLTFRAGNEQFF.

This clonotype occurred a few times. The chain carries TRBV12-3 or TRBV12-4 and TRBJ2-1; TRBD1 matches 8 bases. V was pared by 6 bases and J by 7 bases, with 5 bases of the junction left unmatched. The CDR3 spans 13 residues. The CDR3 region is CASSDGQGNEQFF. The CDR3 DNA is TGTGCCAGCAGCGACGGACAGGGTAATGAGCAGTTCTTC.

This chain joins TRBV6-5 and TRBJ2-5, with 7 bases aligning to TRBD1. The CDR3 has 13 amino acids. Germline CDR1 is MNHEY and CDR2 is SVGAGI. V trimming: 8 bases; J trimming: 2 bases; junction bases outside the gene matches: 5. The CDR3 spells CASHPGQQETQYF. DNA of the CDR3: TGTGCCAGCCACCCGGGACAGCAAGAGACCCAGTACTTC.

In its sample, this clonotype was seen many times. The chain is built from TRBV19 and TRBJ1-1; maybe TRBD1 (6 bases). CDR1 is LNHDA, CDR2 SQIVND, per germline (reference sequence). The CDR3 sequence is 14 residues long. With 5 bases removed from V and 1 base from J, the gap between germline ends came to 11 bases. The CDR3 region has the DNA TGTGCCAGTAGTGAGACAGGCTGGAACACTGAAGCTTTCTTT. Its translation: CASSETGWNTEAFF.

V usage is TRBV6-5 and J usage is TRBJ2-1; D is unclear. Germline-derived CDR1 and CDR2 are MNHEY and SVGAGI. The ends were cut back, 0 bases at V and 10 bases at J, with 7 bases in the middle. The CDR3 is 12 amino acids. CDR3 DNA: TGTGCCAGCAGTTACTCGAGCTACGAGCAGTTCTTC. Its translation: CASSYSSYEQFF.

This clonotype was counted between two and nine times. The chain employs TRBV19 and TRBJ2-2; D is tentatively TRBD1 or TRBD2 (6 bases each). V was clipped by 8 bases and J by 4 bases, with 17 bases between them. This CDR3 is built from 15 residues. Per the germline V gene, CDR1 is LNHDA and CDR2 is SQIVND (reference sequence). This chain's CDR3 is CASELGGSGTGELFF. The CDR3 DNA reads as TGTGCCAGTGAGTTGGGGGGCAGCGGCACCGGGGAGCTGTTTTTT.

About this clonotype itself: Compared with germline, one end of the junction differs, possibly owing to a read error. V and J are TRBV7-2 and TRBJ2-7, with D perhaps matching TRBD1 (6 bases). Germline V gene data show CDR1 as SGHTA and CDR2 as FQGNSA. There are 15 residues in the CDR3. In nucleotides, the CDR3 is TGTGTCAGCAGCTTAGCCAGGCAGGGGATCCACGAGCAGTACTTC. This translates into CVSSLARQGIHEQYF.

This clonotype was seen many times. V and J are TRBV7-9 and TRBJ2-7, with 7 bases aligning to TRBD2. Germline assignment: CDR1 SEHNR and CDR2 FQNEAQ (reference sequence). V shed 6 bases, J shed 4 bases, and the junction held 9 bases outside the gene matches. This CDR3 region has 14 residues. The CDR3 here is CASRSGGGSYEQYF. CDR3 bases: TGTGCCAGCAGGAGCGGCGGGGGATCGTACGAGCAGTACTTC.

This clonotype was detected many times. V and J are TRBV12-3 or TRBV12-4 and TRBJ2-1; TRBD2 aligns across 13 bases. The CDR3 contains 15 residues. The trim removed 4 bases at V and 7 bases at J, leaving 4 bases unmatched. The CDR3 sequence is CASSSGLAGLNEQFF. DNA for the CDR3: TGTGCCAGCAGTTCGGGACTAGCGGGGCTTAATGAGCAGTTCTTC.